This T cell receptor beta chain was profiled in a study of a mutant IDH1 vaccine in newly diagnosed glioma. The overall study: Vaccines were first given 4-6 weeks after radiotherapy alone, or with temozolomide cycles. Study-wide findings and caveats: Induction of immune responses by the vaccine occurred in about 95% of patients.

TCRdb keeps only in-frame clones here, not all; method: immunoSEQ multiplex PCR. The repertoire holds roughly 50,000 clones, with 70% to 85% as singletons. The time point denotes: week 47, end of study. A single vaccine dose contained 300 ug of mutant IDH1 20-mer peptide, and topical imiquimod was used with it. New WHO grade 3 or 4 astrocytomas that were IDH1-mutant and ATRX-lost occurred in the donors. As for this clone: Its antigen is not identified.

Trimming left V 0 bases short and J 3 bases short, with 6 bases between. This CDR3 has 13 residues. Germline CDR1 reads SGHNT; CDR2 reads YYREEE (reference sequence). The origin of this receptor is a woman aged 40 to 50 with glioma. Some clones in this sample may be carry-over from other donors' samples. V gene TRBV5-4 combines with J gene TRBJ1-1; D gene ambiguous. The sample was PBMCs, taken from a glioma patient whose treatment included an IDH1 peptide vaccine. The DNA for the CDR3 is TGTGCCAGCAGCTTGGATCCGGACACTGAAGCTTTCTTT. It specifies CASSLDPDTEAFF.